The following is a T cell receptor (beta chain) sequence with its context. One junction end disagrees with the germline gene, perhaps due to a read error. Germline V gene sequence: CDR1 SGHAT, CDR2 FQNNGV. The CDR3 totals 14 residues. It was from roughly 20-30 mg of unsorted bulk tissue that RNA and DNA were co-extracted. The data belong to a study of tumor-infiltrating lymphocytes in primary liver carcinoma. Study-wide background: Tumor staging was T1-T3 N0M0; sizes spanned roughly 4 to 10 cm across.

TCR beta cDNA was reverse-transcribed from 400 to 500 ng of total RNA. The reaction used a constant-region primer and ProtoScript II reverse transcriptase. Investigators got TCR beta libraries out of three nested multiplex PCR rounds, done with slightly modified ARM-PCR. Researchers ran the first two PCR rounds for ten to eleven cycles each with TRBV1-TRBV30 forward primers and a C-beta reverse primer. TCRdb analysed the multiplex PCR reads with MiXCR anew, one entry per CDR3 protein. The sample lists 120,000 or so distinct CDR3 sequences; around 60% were seen once. This receptor was obtained from a woman aged 55-70 years with primary liver carcinoma and hepatitis B virus infection. V and J are TRBV11-2 and TRBJ2-7; D is unclear. What was sequenced was liver tumor tissue from sampling region 1. Regarding subset: tumor region T1, superior pole. The CDR3 region has the DNA TGTGCCTGCAGCTTTCCTAATTCACCCAACGAGCAGTACTTC. This gives the protein CACSFPNSPNEQYF.